This T cell receptor beta chain derives from a study of shared clonotypes between healthy human individuals. Across the study: CD4 naive and memory got three plates each, CD8 naive two, CD8 memory one.

At a deep level, the assay was run. For every subset, genomic DNA was evenly distributed across several immunoSEQ plates. TCRdb's copy holds only in-frame clones and misses some; the assay was immunoSEQ multiplex PCR. The sample records around 690,000 clones, about 90% being singletons. Adult donors, all healthy and HIV-negative, had no recent acute infections or vaccinations. Germline V gene data show CDR1 as MNHEY and CDR2 as SMNVEV (reference sequence). The CDR3 sequence is 17 residues long. Germline trimming cut 8 bases from V and 5 bases from J; bases unmatched to any gene: 12. Sequenced material: memory CD8+ T cells from PBMCs. Subset denoted: CD45RO+ cells pooled with CCR7-negative TemRA cells. V usage is TRBV27 and J usage is TRBJ2-6, with 10 bases that match TRBD1. The receptor was derived from a man between 18 and 29 years old in good health. Some clones in this sample may be carry-over from other donors' samples. Here the CDR3 reads CASSPGTGVRRANVLTF. CDR3 sequence (DNA): TGTGCCAGCTCTCCCGGGACAGGGGTGCGGAGGGCCAACGTCCTGACTTTC.